Listed here are 14 T cell receptor beta chains from one sample, sequenced in a study of CD8+ T cells in alopecia areata. Extracted from the samples, RNA was reverse transcribed into cDNA to serve as the sequencing template. Generated by immunoSEQ multiplex PCR, the TCRdb table keeps only in-frame clones and is missing some. The table has approximately 150,000 clones, 47% seen once. Material: CD4+ T cells sorted from blood. The receptor source for this set is a human donor with alopecia areata.

This rearrangement joins TRBV4-1 to TRBJ2-4; D perhaps matches TRBD2 (6 bases). Per the germline V gene, CDR1 is MGHRA and CDR2 is YSYEKL. Deletions cut 0 bases from V and 0 bases from J, with 27 bases between. The CDR3 consists of 22 residues. As DNA, the CDR3 is TGCGCCAGCAGCCAAGATCCTGTTAGCGGAAAAGGGAGTCTACTAGCCAAAAACATTCAGTACTTC. Translated: CASSQDPVSGKGSLLAKNIQYF.

This clone came up a few times. The V gene is TRBV19, the J gene TRBJ1-1; TRBD1 is a possible D gene (6 bases). The germline V gene has CDR1 LNHDA and CDR2 SQIVND (reference sequence). CDR3 size: 16 residues. V was trimmed by 6 bases and J by 0 bases, leaving 17 bases between them. The DNA of the CDR3 is TGTGCCAGTAGAACCCACGGGACAATTATGAACACTGAAGCTTTCTTT. Translation gives CASRTHGTIMNTEAFF. The entire variable domain, with the rest obtained from reference TRBV19 and TRBJ1-1, is as follows: DGGITQSPKYLFRKEGQNVTLSCEQNLNHDAMYWYRQDPGQGLRLIYYSQIVNDFQKGDIAEGYSVSREKKESFPLTVTSAQKNPTAFYLCASRTHGTIMNTEAFFGQGTRLTVV.

The CDR3 bases are TGCGCCAGCAGCCAAGATCAGGGATCTGAGCAGTTCTTC. Translation gives CASSQDQGSEQFF. J is TRBJ2-1 and V is TRBV4-1, with D perhaps TRBD1 (5 bases). Germline V lookup: CDR1 MGHRA, CDR2 YSYEKL. V was shortened by 0 bases and J by 9 bases, with 9 bases between the two germline ends. CDR3 length: 13 residues.

This clone was picked up a small number of times. The chain combines TRBV29-1 with TRBJ1-5; TRBD1 agrees at 7 bases. This CDR3 is 13 amino acids long. The germline V gene has CDR1 SQVTM and CDR2 ANQGSEA. Trimming removed 0 bases from V and 7 bases from J; junction bases left unmatched: 3. The CDR3 region is CSVEDQGGQPQHF. The CDR3 coding sequence is TGCAGCGTTGAAGATCAGGGGGGGCAGCCCCAGCATTTT.

V usage is TRBV7-3 and J usage is TRBJ2-1; D is possibly TRBD1 (6 bases). CDR1 and CDR2 (germline): SGHTA, FQGTGA. V was shortened by 7 bases and J by 10 bases, with 11 bases between the two germline ends. There are 11 residues in the CDR3. This CDR3 is CASKRGSEQFF. As DNA, the CDR3 is TGTGCCAGCAAAAGGGGGAGCGAGCAGTTCTTC. The complete variable domain, with remaining parts taken from reference TRBV7-3 and TRBJ2-1, reads GAGVSQTPSNKVTEKGKYVELRCDPISGHTALYWYRQSLGQGPEFLIYFQGTGAADDSGLPNDRFFAVRPEGSVSTLKIQRTERGDSAVYLCASKRGSEQFFGPGTRLTVL.

This clone was counted a few times. The gene calls are TRBV4-1 and TRBJ1-3; D is unresolved. Trimming removed 0 bases at V and 8 bases at J, with 14 bases between. There are 15 residues in the CDR3. The V gene's germline CDR1 is MGHRA and CDR2 YSYEKL. The CDR3 nucleotides read TGCGCCAGCAGCCAAGACGACCGCGGTGAAGACACCATATATTTT. This translates into CASSQDDRGEDTIYF.

This chain joins TRBV6-1 and TRBJ2-7, with a possible D match to TRBD2 (5 bases). Between the trimmed V and J ends, which lost 3 bases and 4 bases, there was a span of 10 bases. The germline V gene has CDR1 MNHNS and CDR2 SASEGT. The CDR3 totals 13 residues. The CDR3 sequence is CASSDGGSYEQYF. CDR3 bases: TGTGCCAGCAGTGATGGAGGTTCTTACGAGCAGTACTTC.

Concerning this clone itself: The junction departs from the called germline gene at one end, perhaps through a read error. The chain links TRBV18 to TRBJ2-3; possibly TRBD1 for D (5 bases). This CDR3 region has 13 residues. CDR1 and CDR2 (germline): KGHSH, LQKENI. The CDR3: CASSPPNTGTQYF. DNA of the CDR3: TGTGCCAGCTCACCACCCAACACAGGTACGCAGTATTTT.

This clone was counted a few times. The rearrangement links TRBV2 to TRBJ2-5; 12 bases agree with TRBD2. With V trimmed by 8 bases and J by 4 bases, 2 bases remained unmatched. The CDR3 contains 13 residues. Germline V CDR1 and CDR2: SNHLY, FYNNEI. In nucleotides, the CDR3 is TGTGCCAGCGCGGGACTAGCGGGAGAGACCCAGTACTTC. As protein: CASAGLAGETQYF.

This chain connects TRBV29-1 to TRBJ2-6; D gene uncertain. This CDR3 is built from 14 residues. Germline V lookup: CDR1 SQVTM, CDR2 ANQGSEA. Trimming shortened V by 6 bases and J by 1 base, and 10 bases separated the two germline ends. Written as DNA, the CDR3 is TGCAGCGTGTCGACACTATCTGGGGCCAACGTCCTGACTTTC. Translated, it gives CSVSTLSGANVLTF.

This chain uses TRBV29-1 with TRBJ2-1, with 12 bases that match TRBD2. The CDR3 covers 13 residues. Trimming cost V 3 bases and J 9 bases; bases outside gene matches: 3. The germline gives CDR1 SQVTM, CDR2 ANQGSEA. The CDR3 region has the DNA TGCAGCGTTGAGACTAGCGGGAGAGGTGAGCAGTTCTTC. Amino acid sequence: CSVETSGRGEQFF.

This chain joins TRBV4-2 and TRBJ2-2; D uncertain. Per germline, CDR1 LGHNA and CDR2 YNFKEQ. Trimming took off 2 bases at V and 6 bases at J, with 13 bases between the two ends. The CDR3 totals 15 residues. CDR3: CASSQQTRIPGELFF. CDR3 nucleotides: TGTGCCAGCAGCCAACAGACCAGGATCCCCGGGGAGCTGTTTTTT.

This sequence joins TRBV29-1 and TRBJ2-5; D perhaps matches TRBD2 (6 bases). The CDR3 sequence is 12 residues long. Germline CDR1 is SQVTM and CDR2 is ANQGSEA. V lost 5 bases to trimming and J lost 5 bases, with 12 bases between them. CDR3 amino acids: CSVRKGGETQYF. CDR3 nucleotides: TGCAGCGTTCGGAAAGGAGGGGAGACCCAGTACTTC.

This clone showed up just a few times. The rearrangement joins TRBV19 to TRBJ2-1; the D gene could be TRBD1 or TRBD2 (7 bases each). Germline V gene sequence: CDR1 LNHDA, CDR2 SQIVND (reference sequence). V was shortened by 7 bases and J by 10 bases, with 23 bases between the two germline ends. The CDR3 length is 15 residues. In DNA, the CDR3 is TGTGCCAGTAAGAGGGGAGGGGGCGAAGTAGGAGAGCAGTTCTTC. This sequence encodes CASKRGGGEVGEQFF. Supplemented by reference TRBV19 and TRBJ2-1, the full variable domain reads DGGITQSPKYLFRKEGQNVTLSCEQNLNHDAMYWYRQDPGQGLRLIYYSQIVNDFQKGDIAEGYSVSREKKESFPLTVTSAQKNPTAFYLCASKRGGGEVGEQFFGPGTRLTVL.